This is a list of T cell receptor beta chains from one sample in a study of cytomegalovirus exposure and HLA in healthy donors. Method: immunoSEQ multiplex PCR; TCRdb's copy keeps in-frame clones and lacks some. The sample has approximately 180,000 clones, 80% to 90% seen once. Sequencing input: PBMCs. Receptors were obtained from a girl aged 10-17 years in good health and CMV-seropositive. Both conserved end residues are part of each CDR3. The D gene is left open where the match is weak. Clone sizes are given selectively: once, few, many, or a class where the clone is expanded.

j_call	v_call	d_call	clone_size	cdr3_nt	cdr3_aa
TRBJ2-2	TRBV6-4	.	.	TGTGCCAGCAGTGTTGGCAACACCGGGGAGCTGTTTTTT	CASSVGNTGELFF
TRBJ2-7	TRBV19	.	.	TGTGCCAGTAGTACACAGGTCTCCTACGAGCAGTACTTC	CASSTQVSYEQYF
TRBJ2-1	TRBV5-5	.	.	TGTGCCAGCAGCCTTACGTCCAAGCCCTTCAATGAGCAGTTCTTC	CASSLTSKPFNEQFF
TRBJ1-2	TRBV14	TRBD1	.	TGTGCCAGCAGCCAATTTAAGCCCAGGGGGCCTTCCACCTACACCTTC	CASSQFKPRGPSTYTF
TRBJ2-7	TRBV15	TRBD2	.	TGTGCCACCAGCAGAGGGGGAGGGGCAGGGTTCTACGAGCAGTACTTC	CATSRGGGAGFYEQYF
TRBJ1-2	TRBV11-2	.	.	TGTGCCAGCAGCCACGGGGTTAACTATGGCTACACCTTC	CASSHGVNYGYTF
TRBJ2-5	TRBV9	.	.	TGTGCCAGCAGCGTAAGCCGAGGGGGGGTCCAGACCCAGTACTTC	CASSVSRGGVQTQYF
TRBJ2-3	TRBV5-1	TRBD2	.	TGCGCCAGCAGCTTAGTCAGCGGGGGATTATCTTTCGGTACGCAGTATTTT	CASSLVSGGLSFGTQYF
TRBJ1-6	TRBV2	.	.	TGTGCCAGCAGTCAAGGAACATATAATTCACCCCTCCACTTT	CASSQGTYNSPLHF
TRBJ2-5	TRBV7-9	TRBD2	.	TGTGCCAGCAGCACAAAGCTAGCGGGGGGCAAGGAGACCCAGTACTTC	CASSTKLAGGKETQYF
TRBJ2-1	TRBV12-5	.	.	TGTGCTAGTGGTTTGGACTCCTCGCCCAATGAGCAGTTCTTC	CASGLDSSPNEQFF
TRBJ1-5	TRBV5-8	TRBD1	.	TGTGCCAGCAGCCTTCCGGGACAGGGCAATCAGCCCCAGCATTTT	CASSLPGQGNQPQHF
TRBJ1-1	TRBV7-9	.	.	TGTGCCAGCAGCATCCCGGACAGCGCGAACACTGAAGCTTTCTTT	CASSIPDSANTEAFF
TRBJ1-2	TRBV6-5	.	.	TGTGCCAGCAGTTACGACAGGTCGAGCGGCTACACCTTC	CASSYDRSSGYTF
TRBJ1-1	TRBV5-1	TRBD1	.	TGCGCCAGCAGCTTCCTTGACAGGGGGTCTGGGTATAACACTGAAGCTTTCTTT	CASSFLDRGSGYNTEAFF
TRBJ1-1	TRBV5-1	.	once	TGCGCCAGCAGCTTGGCGCAGGGAGGAACTGAAGCTTTCTTT	CASSLAQGGTEAFF
TRBJ2-1	TRBV10-1	TRBD1	once	TGCGCCAGCAGTGATTCCTCGCTCCAGGGGGCCGATGAGCAGTTCTTC	CASSDSSLQGADEQFF
TRBJ2-5	TRBV7-8	.	.	TGTGCCAGCAGCTTCAAAAGGGGGTTAGAGACCCAGTACTTC	CASSFKRGLETQYF
TRBJ2-7	TRBV5-1	TRBD1	few	TGCGCCAGCAGCTTGGGGACAGGTCCTATCTACGAGCAGTACTTC	CASSLGTGPIYEQYF
TRBJ2-2	TRBV5-1	.	.	TGCGCCAGCAGCTTGGCCGACAGGAACACCGGGGAGCTGTTTTTT	CASSLADRNTGELFF
TRBJ1-2	TRBV14	.	.	TGTGCCAGCACTTCCGACAGCAACTATGGCTACACCTTC	CASTSDSNYGYTF
TRBJ2-7	TRBV5-5	.	.	TGTGCCAGCAGCTTAGGCAGGGCCACCTACGAGCAGTACTTC	CASSLGRATYEQYF
TRBJ2-1	TRBV9	TRBD2	.	TGTGCCAGCAGCGGCGGGGGGGAGGTGTACAATGAGCAGTTCTTC	CASSGGGEVYNEQFF
TRBJ1-5	TRBV9	.	.	TGTGCCAGCAGCGTAGTGGGGGCCCACATCCGTCTCAATCAGCCCCAGCATTTT	CASSVVGAHIRLNQPQHF
TRBJ1-1	TRBV5-1	.	.	TGCGCCAGCAGCTTGGCCGAGGGTATGAACACTGAAGCTTTCTTT	CASSLAEGMNTEAFF
TRBJ1-2	TRBV2	TRBD1	.	TGTGCCAGCAGCCTGGGACAGGGGGCGAGCTATGGCTACACCTTC	CASSLGQGASYGYTF
TRBJ1-1	TRBV19	.	few	TGTGCCAGTAGTTCAGGACGAGGGACTGAAGCTTTCTTT	CASSSGRGTEAFF
TRBJ2-6	TRBV19	.	.	TGTGCCAGTAGTCTTACAGGGACCTCTGGGGCCAACGGCCTGACTTTC	CASSLTGTSGANGLTF
TRBJ2-2	TRBV19	TRBD1	.	TGTGCCAGTAGGGTTACCGGGACAGGGAACACCGGGGAGCTGTTTTTT	CASRVTGTGNTGELFF
TRBJ2-5	TRBV5-1	.	.	TGCGCCAGCAGCTCCAGAACAGGGCCACAAGAGACCCAGTACTTC	CASSSRTGPQETQYF
TRBJ2-6	TRBV5-1	TRBD1	.	TGCGCCAGCAGCCCCCGGGGGGACAGGGTGCCAGGGGCCAACGTCCTGACTTTC	CASSPRGDRVPGANVLTF
TRBJ1-5	TRBV27	TRBD1	.	TGTGCCAGCACCCGGACAGGAAGGGCGGGGATCAATCAGCCCCAGCATTTT	CASTRTGRAGINQPQHF
TRBJ2-1	TRBV19	TRBD1	.	TGTGCCAGCGGACAGGGGCGCTACAATGAGCAGTTCTTC	CASGQGRYNEQFF
TRBJ2-7	TRBV7-2	.	.	TGTGCCAGCAGCCTACCTCGGCCCTCAAACTACAGGGAGCAGTACTTC	CASSLPRPSNYREQYF